The 5 T cell receptor beta chains listed next were all sequenced from one sample in a study of T cells in Graves' hyperthyroidism and ophthalmopathy. Researchers took RNA transcripts and amplified the TCR beta CDR3 regions from them. The study used the HTBI primer set for a first-round RT-PCR of the TCR CDR3. TCRdb processed the multiplex PCR reads anew with MiXCR; each CDR3 protein has one entry. This sample has 450,000 to 650,000 distinct CDR3 sequences, with around 20% found just once. Sequencing input: blood. The receptors come from a man aged 18 to 29 with Graves' hyperthyroidism.

V gene TRBV28 combines with J gene TRBJ2-2; 14 nucleotides agree with TRBD2. The CDR3 sequence is 19 residues long. The germline CDR1 and CDR2 sequences are MDHEN and SYDVKM. Trimming at V came to 4 bases and at J to 2 bases, leaving 9 bases not matched to a gene. The CDR3 sequence is CASSSEQGLAGGNTGELFF. The CDR3, as DNA: TGTGCCAGCAGTTCCGAACAAGGACTAGCGGGGGGCAACACCGGGGAGCTGTTTTTT.

This clonotype was counted many times. The V call is TRBV27, the J call TRBJ1-1; 9 bases agree with TRBD1. CDR1 MNHEY and CDR2 SMNVEV come from the germline V gene (reference sequence). CDR3 size: 14 residues. The V gene end was trimmed by 5 bases and the J gene end by 7 bases; junction bases not matched to a gene: 8. The CDR3 DNA follows: TGTGCCAGCAGTGAGGGGGACAGGGTTTATGAAGCTTTCTTT. Translated, it gives CASSEGDRVYEAFF.

This clonotype has at least ten counts. The chain recombines TRBV12-3 or TRBV12-4 with TRBJ1-3, with D hard to call. V was pared by 2 bases and J by 0 bases, with 5 bases between. The CDR3 totals 14 residues. The CDR3 loop reads CASSLHTSGNTIYF. CDR3 in DNA: TGTGCCAGCAGTTTACACACCTCTGGAAACACCATATATTTT.

The genes are TRBV7-2 and TRBJ2-5, with 7 positions matching TRBD2. Trimming cost V 11 bases and J 5 bases; bases outside gene matches: 14. Germline V CDR1 and CDR2: SGHTA, FQGNSA. The CDR3 contains 14 residues. CDR3 protein: CAGSKGGTGETQYF. The CDR3 DNA follows: TGTGCCGGATCCAAGGGAGGGACGGGGGAGACCCAGTACTTC.

The chain couples TRBV12-3 or TRBV12-4 to TRBJ1-1; 7 positions agree with TRBD1. The CDR3 has 13 residues. Trimming removed 6 bases from V and 5 bases from J; junction bases left unmatched: 6. CDR3 coding DNA: TGTGCCAGCAGCGACGCAGGGGGGACTGAAGCTTTCTTT. Its protein product is CASSDAGGTEAFF.